The T cell receptor (beta chain) described here comes from a study of CD8+ T cells in alopecia areata. Study in general: A regimen of oral tofacitinib, 5 to 10 mg twice daily, was given to treated patients. Study conclusions and caveats: Elevated clonality characterized lesional scalp relative to normal scalp, particularly in alopecia totalis/universalis. Sequenced scalp T cells also include alphabeta T cells resident in normal skin.

CDR3 length: 16 amino acids. Germline V gene sequence: CDR1 MDHEN, CDR2 SYDVKM. Trimming took off 5 bases at V and 1 base at J, with 15 bases between the two ends. After isolation, RNA underwent reverse transcription to generate cDNA as the sequencing template. The method was immunoSEQ multiplex PCR; TCRdb's version includes in-frame clones alone and lacks a portion of them. The table has some 7,500 clones, 55% seen once. By share, this clone counts as medium-sized. Its specificity is not known. Peripheral blood, together with lesional scalp punch biopsies, was collected from alopecia areata patients. This receptor was obtained from a human donor with alopecia areata. This chain uses TRBV28 with TRBJ1-5; TRBD1 is a possible D gene (6 bases). The starting material was skin, obtained at week 0. CDR3 bases: TGTGCCAGCAGTACCCCCGTAGGACAGAGCAATCAGCCCCAGCATTTT. Its protein product is CASSTPVGQSNQPQHF.